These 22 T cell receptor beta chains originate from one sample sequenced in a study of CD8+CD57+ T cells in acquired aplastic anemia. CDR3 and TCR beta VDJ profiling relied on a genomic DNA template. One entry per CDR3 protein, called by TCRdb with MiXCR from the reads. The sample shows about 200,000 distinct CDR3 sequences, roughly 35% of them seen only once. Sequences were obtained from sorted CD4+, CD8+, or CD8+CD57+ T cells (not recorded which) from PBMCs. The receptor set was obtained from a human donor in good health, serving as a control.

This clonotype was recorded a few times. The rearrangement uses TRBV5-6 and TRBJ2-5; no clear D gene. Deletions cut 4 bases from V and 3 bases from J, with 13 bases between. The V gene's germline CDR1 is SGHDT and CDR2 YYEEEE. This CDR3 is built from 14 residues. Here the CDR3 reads CASSAVGIEETQYF. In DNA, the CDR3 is TGTGCCAGCAGCGCGGTGGGAATCGAAGAGACCCAGTACTTC.

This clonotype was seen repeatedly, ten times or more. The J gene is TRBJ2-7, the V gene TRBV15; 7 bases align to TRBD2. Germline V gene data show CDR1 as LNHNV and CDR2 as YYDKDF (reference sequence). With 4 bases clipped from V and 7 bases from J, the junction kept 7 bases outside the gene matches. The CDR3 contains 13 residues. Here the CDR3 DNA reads TGTGCCACCAGCACCAGGGAGGGGAGGGAGCAGTACTTC. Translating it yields CATSTREGREQYF.

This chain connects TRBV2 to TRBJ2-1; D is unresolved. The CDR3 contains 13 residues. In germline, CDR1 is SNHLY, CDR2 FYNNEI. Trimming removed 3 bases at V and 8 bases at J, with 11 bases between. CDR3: CASSDGPPHEQFF. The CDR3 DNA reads TGTGCCAGCAGTGACGGCCCACCCCATGAGCAGTTCTTC.

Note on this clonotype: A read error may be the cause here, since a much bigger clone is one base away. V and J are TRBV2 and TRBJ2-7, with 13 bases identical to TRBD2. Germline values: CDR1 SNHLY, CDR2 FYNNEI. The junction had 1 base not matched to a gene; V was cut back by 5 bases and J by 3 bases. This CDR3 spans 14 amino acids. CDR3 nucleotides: TGTGCCAGCAGTAGGACTAGCGGGAGCTACGAGCAGTACTTC. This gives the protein CASSRTSGSYEQYF.

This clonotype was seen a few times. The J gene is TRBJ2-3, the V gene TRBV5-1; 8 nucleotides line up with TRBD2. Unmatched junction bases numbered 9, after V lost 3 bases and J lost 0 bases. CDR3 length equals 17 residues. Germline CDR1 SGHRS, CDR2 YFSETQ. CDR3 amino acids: CASSWNLAGGSTDTQYF. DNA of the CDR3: TGCGCCAGCAGCTGGAATCTAGCGGGCGGCAGCACAGATACGCAGTATTTT.

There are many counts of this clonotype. Here the CDR3 DNA reads TGTGCCAGCAGCGTAGGGGTTATGGACGCCGAGGGTCCTGGAAACACCATATATTTT. It specifies CASSVGVMDAEGPGNTIYF. The V and J genes are TRBV9 and TRBJ1-3, with D hard to call. V lost 0 bases and J lost 2, with 21 bases in between. Germline-derived CDR1 and CDR2 are SGDLS and YYNGEE. CDR3 size: 19 residues.

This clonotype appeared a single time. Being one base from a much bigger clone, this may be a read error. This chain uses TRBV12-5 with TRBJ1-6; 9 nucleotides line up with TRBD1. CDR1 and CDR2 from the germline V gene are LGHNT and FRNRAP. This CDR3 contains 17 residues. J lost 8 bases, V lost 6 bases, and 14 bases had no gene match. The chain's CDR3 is CASGLVLRTGADSPLHF. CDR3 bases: TGTGCTAGTGGCCTAGTCCTCCGGACAGGGGCTGATTCACCCCTCCACTTT. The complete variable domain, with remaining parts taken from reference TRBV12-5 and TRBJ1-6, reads DARVTQTPRHKVTEMGQEVTMRCQPILGHNTVFWYRQTMMQGLELLAYFRNRAPLDDSGMPKDRFSAEMPDATLATLKIQPSEPRDSAVYFCASGLVLRTGADSPLHFGNGTRLTVT.

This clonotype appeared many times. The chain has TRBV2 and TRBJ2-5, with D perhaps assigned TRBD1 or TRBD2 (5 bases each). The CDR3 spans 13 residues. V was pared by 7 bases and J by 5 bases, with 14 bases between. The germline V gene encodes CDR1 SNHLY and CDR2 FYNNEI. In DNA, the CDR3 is TGTGCCAGCATGGGGGTAGGAAGGGAGACCCAGTACTTC. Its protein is CASMGVGRETQYF.

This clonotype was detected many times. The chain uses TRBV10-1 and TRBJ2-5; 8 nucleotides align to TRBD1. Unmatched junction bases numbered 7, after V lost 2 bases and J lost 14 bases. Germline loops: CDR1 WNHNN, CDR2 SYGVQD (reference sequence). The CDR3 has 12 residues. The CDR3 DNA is TGCGCCAGCAGTGAGCAAGGGGGACAGGTCTACTTC. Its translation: CASSEQGGQVYF.

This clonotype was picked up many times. CDR3 loop: CASSLGGRGRSPLHF. The CDR3 DNA reads as TGCGCCAGCAGCTTGGGTGGCCGAGGGCGTTCACCCCTCCACTTT. The gene calls are TRBV5-1 and TRBJ1-6; D uncertain. Germline CDR1 and CDR2: SGHRS and YFSETQ. The V gene lost 0 bases and the J gene lost 9 bases, with 13 bases spanning the gap. This CDR3 is 15 amino acids long.

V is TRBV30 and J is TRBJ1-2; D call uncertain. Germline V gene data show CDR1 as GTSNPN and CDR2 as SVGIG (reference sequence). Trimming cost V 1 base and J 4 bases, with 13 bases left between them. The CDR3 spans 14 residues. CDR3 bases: TGTGCCTGGAGTGCACGAGACGGAATCTATGGCTACACCTTC. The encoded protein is CAWSARDGIYGYTF.

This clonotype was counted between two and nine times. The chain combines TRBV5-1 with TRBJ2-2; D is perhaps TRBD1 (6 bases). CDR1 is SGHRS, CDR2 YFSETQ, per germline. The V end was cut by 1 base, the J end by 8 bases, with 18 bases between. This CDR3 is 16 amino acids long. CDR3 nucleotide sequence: TGCGCCAGCAGCTTGACAGGGCTGGGTATCTCGGGGGAGCTGTTTTTT. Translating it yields CASSLTGLGISGELFF.

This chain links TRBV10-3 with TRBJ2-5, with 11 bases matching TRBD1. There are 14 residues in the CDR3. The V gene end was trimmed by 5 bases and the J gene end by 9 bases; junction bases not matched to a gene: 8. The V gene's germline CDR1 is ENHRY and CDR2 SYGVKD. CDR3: CAISRTGGDQPQYF. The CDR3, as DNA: TGTGCCATCAGTCGGACAGGGGGCGATCAGCCCCAGTACTTC.

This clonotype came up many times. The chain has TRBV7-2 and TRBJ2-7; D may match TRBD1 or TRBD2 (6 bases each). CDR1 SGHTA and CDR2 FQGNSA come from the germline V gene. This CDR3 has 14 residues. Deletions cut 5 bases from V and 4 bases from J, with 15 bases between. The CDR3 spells CASSRGGGTYEQYF. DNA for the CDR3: TGTGCCAGCAGCCGAGGAGGGGGTACTTACGAGCAGTACTTC.

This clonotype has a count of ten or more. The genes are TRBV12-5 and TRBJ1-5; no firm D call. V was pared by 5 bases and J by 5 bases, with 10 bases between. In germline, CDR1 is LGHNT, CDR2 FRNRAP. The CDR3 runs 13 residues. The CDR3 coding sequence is TGTGCTAGTGGTACTTCGATCGATCAGCCCCAGCATTTT. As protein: CASGTSIDQPQHF.

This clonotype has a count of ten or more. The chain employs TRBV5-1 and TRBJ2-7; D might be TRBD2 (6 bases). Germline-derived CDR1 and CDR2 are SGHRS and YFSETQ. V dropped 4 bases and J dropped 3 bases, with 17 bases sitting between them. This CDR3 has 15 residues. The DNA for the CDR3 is TGCGCCAGCAGCCCGGGACTCGGATCATACTACGAGCAGTACTTC. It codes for CASSPGLGSYYEQYF.

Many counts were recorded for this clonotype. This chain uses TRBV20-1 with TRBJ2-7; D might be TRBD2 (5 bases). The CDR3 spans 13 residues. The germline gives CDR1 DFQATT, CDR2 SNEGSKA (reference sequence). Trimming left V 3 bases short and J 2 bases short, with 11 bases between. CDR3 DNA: TGCAGTGCTAGTGCTCTCGGGGCCTACGAGCAGTACTTC. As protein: CSASALGAYEQYF.

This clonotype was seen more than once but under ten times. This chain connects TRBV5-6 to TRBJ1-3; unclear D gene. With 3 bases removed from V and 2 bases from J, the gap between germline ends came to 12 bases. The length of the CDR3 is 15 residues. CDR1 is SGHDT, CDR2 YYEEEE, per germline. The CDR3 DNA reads TGTGCCAGCAGCTACCCAGGTTCAGCTGGAAACACCATATATTTT. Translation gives CASSYPGSAGNTIYF.

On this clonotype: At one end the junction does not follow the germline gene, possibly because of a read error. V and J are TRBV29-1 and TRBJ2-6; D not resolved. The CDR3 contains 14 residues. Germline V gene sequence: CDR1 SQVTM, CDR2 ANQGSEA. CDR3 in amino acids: CSVEVGSEANVLTF. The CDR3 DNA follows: TGCAGCGTTGAAGTAGGGTCTGAGGCCAACGTCCTGACTTTC.

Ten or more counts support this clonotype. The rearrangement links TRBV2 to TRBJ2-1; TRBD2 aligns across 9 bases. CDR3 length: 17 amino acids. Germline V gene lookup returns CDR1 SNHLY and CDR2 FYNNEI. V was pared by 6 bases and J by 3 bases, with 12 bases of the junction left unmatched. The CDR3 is CASRSRLAARNYNEQFF. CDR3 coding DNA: TGTGCCAGCAGGTCCCGACTAGCGGCTCGGAACTACAATGAGCAGTTCTTC. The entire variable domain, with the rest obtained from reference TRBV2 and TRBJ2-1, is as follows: EPEVTQTPSHQVTQMGQEVILRCVPISNHLYFYWYRQILGQKVEFLVSFYNNEISEKSEIFDDQFSVERPDGSNFTLKIRSTKLEDSAMYFCASRSRLAARNYNEQFFGPGTRLTVL.

The CDR3 DNA reads TGCAGTGCTAGTTGGGCCAAGGGTGATCAGCCCCAGCATTTT. Translation: CSASWAKGDQPQHF. This chain joins TRBV20-1 and TRBJ1-5; D remains ambiguous. V was clipped by 3 bases and J by 5 bases, with 14 bases between them. CDR3 length: 14 amino acids. Per the germline V gene, CDR1 is DFQATT and CDR2 is SNEGSKA (reference sequence).

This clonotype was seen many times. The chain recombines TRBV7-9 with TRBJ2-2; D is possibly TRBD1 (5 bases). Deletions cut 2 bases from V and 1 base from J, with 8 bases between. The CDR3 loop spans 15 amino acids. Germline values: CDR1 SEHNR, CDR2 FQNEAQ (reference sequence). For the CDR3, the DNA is TGTGCCAGCAGCTTAACAAGGGGGAACACCGGGGAGCTGTTTTTT. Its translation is CASSLTRGNTGELFF.